The rows below give T cell receptor beta chains drawn from one sample of a study of blood T cell repertoires in COVID-19. Here immunoSEQ multiplex PCR was the method, and the copy in TCRdb shows in-frame clones only, minus some. The sample carries some 130,000 clones, around nine tenths recorded once. What was sequenced was peripheral blood. The source is a man aged 45-60 years with active COVID-19. CDR3s include the opening cysteine and the closing phenylalanine or tryptophan. The order of the fields is clone size, V gene, D gene, J gene, CDR3 protein, CDR3 DNA. D genes are given only for firm matches. Only part of the rows carry a size: once, few, many, or a class if the clone is expanded.

-,TRBV2,-,TRBJ1-2,CASSEAGSRTNYGYTF,TGTGCCAGCAGTGAAGCGGGCAGTCGTACTAACTATGGCTACACCTTC
-,TRBV2,-,TRBJ2-7,CASSESSLYF,TGTGCCAGCAGTGAATCCAGTCTGTACTTC
-,TRBV7-3,-,TRBJ2-1,CASSLASYNEQFF,TGTGCCAGCAGCTTAGCCAGCTACAATGAGCAGTTCTTC
-,TRBV2,-,TRBJ1-2,CASSEALRENYGYTF,TGTGCCAGCAGTGAAGCGCTTCGGGAGAACTATGGCTACACCTTC
once,TRBV27,-,TRBJ2-1,CASSFLQGDEQFF,TGTGCCAGCAGTTTTTTACAGGGAGATGAGCAGTTCTTC
-,TRBV27,-,TRBJ1-5,CASSPLGVAYSNQPQHF,TGTGCCAGCAGTCCCCTCGGGGTGGCGTATAGCAATCAGCCCCAGCATTTT
-,TRBV9,TRBD1,TRBJ1-3,CASSVVGSGQGNTIYF,TGTGCCAGCAGCGTAGTAGGATCGGGACAGGGAAACACCATATATTTT
-,TRBV2,TRBD1,TRBJ1-6,CASSRGQPEPGSPLHF,TGTGCCAGCAGCCGGGGACAGCCCGAACCTGGATCACCCCTCCACTTT
-,TRBV19,-,TRBJ2-7,CASSIWDTSYEQYF,TGTGCCAGTAGTATATGGGACACCTCCTACGAGCAGTACTTC
many,TRBV4-1,-,TRBJ2-3,CASSQFAGTTDTQYF,TGCGCCAGCAGCCAATTTGCGGGTACAACAGATACGCAGTATTTT
few,TRBV5-8,TRBD1,TRBJ2-1,CASSIGTGYNEQFF,TGTGCCAGCAGCATAGGGACAGGCTACAATGAGCAGTTCTTC
-,TRBV12-3/TRBV12-4,-,TRBJ1-2,CASSLGSNYGYTF,TGTGCCAGCAGTTTAGGTTCGAACTATGGCTACACCTTC
-,TRBV7-6,TRBD1,TRBJ1-5,CASSSGQGVNQPQHF,TGTGCCAGCAGCTCGGGACAGGGCGTGAATCAGCCCCAGCATTTT
-,TRBV4-1,-,TRBJ2-1,CASSPGVGGSSYNEQFF,TGCGCCAGCAGCCCAGGGGTAGGGGGAAGCTCCTACAATGAGCAGTTCTTC
-,TRBV6-1,TRBD1,TRBJ2-7,CASSEGRTGGQQYF,TGTGCCAGCAGTGAAGGTCGGACAGGGGGCCAGCAGTACTTC
-,TRBV3-1/TRBV3-2,TRBD2,TRBJ2-7,CASSRNSGGTYEQYF,TGTGCCAGCAGCCGGAATAGCGGGGGTACCTACGAGCAGTACTTC
-,TRBV6-5,-,TRBJ2-2,CASSLSTGELFF,TGTGCCAGCAGCCTATCAACCGGGGAGCTGTTTTTT
-,TRBV9,-,TRBJ2-2,CASSVALVGGNTGELFF,TGTGCCAGCAGCGTAGCCTTAGTGGGGGGAAACACCGGGGAGCTGTTTTTT
-,TRBV7-9,TRBD2,TRBJ2-3,CASTWEGSTDTQYF,TGTGCCAGCACCTGGGAGGGGAGCACAGATACGCAGTATTTT
-,TRBV5-1,TRBD2,TRBJ2-1,CASSLGASGRDEQFF,TGCGCCAGCAGCTTGGGAGCTAGCGGGAGAGATGAGCAGTTCTTC
-,TRBV3-1/TRBV3-2,TRBD1,TRBJ1-2,CASSQGWTGGSGYTF,TGTGCCAGCAGCCAAGGGTGGACAGGGGGGAGTGGCTACACCTTC
-,TRBV7-2,TRBD1,TRBJ1-3,CASSPHGQGQGEGNTIYF,TGTGCCAGCAGCCCACATGGTCAGGGACAGGGAGAGGGAAACACCATATATTTT
-,TRBV5-4,-,TRBJ2-4,CASSLWARDIQYF,TGTGCCAGCAGCTTGTGGGCGCGGGACATTCAGTACTTC